The clone carrying this T cell receptor beta chain was observed a handful of times. The data belong to a study of cytomegalovirus exposure and HLA in healthy donors. The ends lost 5 bases at V and 3 bases at J; junction bases unmatched: 5. This CDR3 region has 13 residues. The germline CDR1 and CDR2 sequences are SGHNT and YYREEE (reference sequence). Sequenced by immunoSEQ multiplex PCR; TCRdb stores in-frame clones only, minus some. The data contain hundreds of thousands of clones, more than 80% of them singletons. This receptor was obtained from a young woman in good health and CMV-seronegative. Input material: PBMCs. The gene calls are TRBV5-4 and TRBJ2-7; 7 bases agree with TRBD1. The CDR3 protein is CASSSTGYYEQYF. The CDR3 DNA reads TGTGCCAGCAGTTCGACAGGGTACTACGAGCAGTACTTC.